A single sample gave rise to the 25 T cell receptor beta chains below, sequenced in a study of OX40 agonist ivuxolimab in advanced cancers. Libraries were prepared by immunoSEQ multiplex PCR; TCRdb keeps only in-frame clonotypes and omits some of them. Among tens of thousands of clones listed, more than 85% were seen once. The sequencing here drew on CD4+ or CD8+ T cells sorted from blood, taken in a trial of the OX40 agonist ivuxolimab. Receptors were obtained from an adult with an advanced solid tumor such as melanoma, head and neck, liver or kidney cancer.

This sequence joins TRBV30 and TRBJ1-1; D unclear. CDR3 size: 12 residues. CDR1 is GTSNPN and CDR2 is SVGIG in the germline V gene (reference sequence). Trimming stripped 7 bases from V and 5 bases from J, with 14 bases between. CDR3 in DNA: TGTGCCTCTGTGGCTCGGTTGACTGAAGCTTTCTTT. It yields the protein CASVARLTEAFF.

The V and J genes are TRBV4-1 and TRBJ1-5, with unresolved D. This CDR3 comprises 17 residues. V lost 0 bases and J lost 0, with 12 bases in between. The V gene's germline CDR1 is MGHRA and CDR2 YSYEKL. The CDR3 sequence: CASSQDKNSYSNQPQHF. CDR3 in DNA: TGCGCCAGCAGCCAAGATAAAAACAGTTATAGCAATCAGCCCCAGCATTTT.

The chain employs TRBV19 and TRBJ1-1; perhaps TRBD1 as D (5 bases). With 7 bases removed from V and 8 bases from J, the gap between germline ends came to 17 bases. Germline V CDR1 and CDR2: LNHDA, SQIVND (reference sequence). The CDR3 consists of 13 residues. The CDR3: CASTPVGGDEAFF. CDR3 nucleotides: TGTGCCAGTACCCCGGTCGGGGGGGACGAAGCTTTCTTT.

The chain recombines TRBV10-2 with TRBJ1-5; perhaps TRBD1 as D (6 bases). The V and J ends lost 3 bases and 3 bases respectively, with 9 bases between them. The CDR3 is 14 residues long. The germline V gene has CDR1 WSHSY and CDR2 SAAADI. CDR3 in DNA: TGCGCCAGCAGTGAATGGGGACACAATCAGCCCCAGCATTTT. Its protein product is CASSEWGHNQPQHF.

V is TRBV19 and J is TRBJ2-3, with TRBD1 matching 9 bases. V was clipped by 0 bases and J by 1 base; unmatched bases: 11. The CDR3 covers 19 residues. Germline V gene sequence: CDR1 LNHDA, CDR2 SQIVND (reference sequence). CDR3 residues: CASSIDVPRGTGRTDTQYF. The CDR3 DNA reads as TGTGCCAGTAGTATAGATGTCCCTCGAGGGACAGGGCGCACAGATACGCAGTATTTT.

This chain uses TRBV14 with TRBJ2-7; 11 bases match TRBD1. Germline V lookup: CDR1 SGHDN, CDR2 FVKESK. The CDR3 has 14 amino acids. V shed 4 bases and J 2 bases; nucleotides not matched to a gene: 1. The CDR3 nucleotides are TGTGCCAGCAGCCCGGGACAGGGGGCCTACGAGCAGTACTTC. It specifies CASSPGQGAYEQYF.

The rearrangement uses TRBV23-1 and TRBJ1-1; no reliable D call. TRBV23-1 falls under the ORF class, with uncertain function. V was clipped by 0 bases and J by 6 bases, with 5 bases between them. There are 12 residues in the CDR3. CDR3 sequence (DNA): TGCGCCAGCAGTCAATCCTTGGCTGAAGCTTTCTTT. Translated, it gives CASSQSLAEAFF.

V usage is TRBV5-1 and J usage is TRBJ1-2, with D hard to call. CDR1 is SGHRS, CDR2 YFSETQ, per germline. CDR3 size: 15 residues. V lost 7 bases and J 0 bases, leaving 16 bases between the germline ends. This chain's CDR3 is CASPLPPPANYGYTF. CDR3 nucleotides: TGCGCCAGCCCTCTACCCCCCCCAGCTAACTATGGCTACACCTTC. The variable domain in full, completed from reference TRBV5-1 and TRBJ1-2, reads KAGVTQTPRYLIKTRGQQVTLSCSPISGHRSVSWYQQTPGQGLQFLFEYFSETQRNKGNFPGRFSGRQFSNSRSEMNVSTLELGDSALYLCASPLPPPANYGYTFGSGTRLTVV.

Only a few counts were recorded for this clone. V and J are TRBV5-1 and TRBJ1-5, with 11 bases aligning to TRBD1. Trimming took 3 bases from V and 6 from J; bases not matched to a gene: 2. The CDR3 has 14 residues. In germline, CDR1 is SGHRS, CDR2 YFSETQ. This CDR3 reads CASSSGTGGQPQHF. CDR3 nucleotides: TGCGCCAGCAGCTCTGGGACAGGGGGTCAGCCCCAGCATTTT.

The chain joins TRBV4-1 to TRBJ1-2, with 7 bases identical to TRBD1. Germline V gene data show CDR1 as MGHRA and CDR2 as YSYEKL. V dropped 3 bases and J dropped 7; count of bases not matched to a gene: 14. The CDR3 spans 16 residues. DNA for the CDR3: TGCGCCAGCAGCCAGACGCCGGGACAGCCCCAACCTGGCTACACCTTC. Translating gives CASSQTPGQPQPGYTF.

The V call is TRBV9, the J call TRBJ2-4; D assignment may be TRBD1 or TRBD2 (5 bases each). In germline, CDR1 is SGDLS, CDR2 YYNGEE. Trimming cost V 4 bases and J 0 bases, with 17 bases left between them. The length of the CDR3 is 17 residues. The CDR3 sequence: CASSLGTAEIAKNIQYF. For the CDR3, the DNA is TGTGCCAGCAGCCTCGGGACGGCTGAAATAGCCAAAAACATTCAGTACTTC.

The chain links TRBV30 to TRBJ2-1; D gene ambiguous. This CDR3 region has 13 residues. The germline V gene has CDR1 GTSNPN and CDR2 SVGIG (reference sequence). The V and J ends lost 3 bases and 8 bases respectively, with 14 bases between them. The CDR3 loop reads CAWSLTAHHEQFF. In nucleotides, the CDR3 is TGTGCCTGGAGCCTTACGGCGCATCATGAGCAGTTCTTC. Drawing the rest from reference TRBV30 and TRBJ2-1, the complete variable domain is SQTIHQWPATLVQPVGSPLSLECTVEGTSNPNLYWYRQAAGRGLQLLFYSVGIGQISSEVPQNLSASRPQDRQFILSSKKLLLSDSGFYLCAWSLTAHHEQFFGPGTRLTVL.

This clone was counted once. The rearrangement uses TRBV7-6 and TRBJ2-2; 9 nucleotides agree with TRBD2. The V and J ends lost 5 bases and 2 bases, in that order; junction bases with no gene match: 12. The CDR3 contains 18 residues. Germline V gene sequence: CDR1 SGHVS, CDR2 FNYEAQ. The CDR3 loop is CASSPRVAGVGNTGELFF. The CDR3 bases are TGTGCCAGCAGCCCGAGGGTAGCGGGAGTGGGTAACACCGGGGAGCTGTTTTTT.

The chain combines TRBV27 with TRBJ2-3; D might be TRBD1 (6 bases). The ends were cut back, 2 bases at V and 2 bases at J, with 17 bases in the middle. Germline V lookup: CDR1 MNHEY, CDR2 SMNVEV (reference sequence). The CDR3 has 17 amino acids. The CDR3 DNA is TGTGCCAGCAGTTTAACTCAGGGGCAAAGTCCCACAGATACGCAGTATTTT. Protein product: CASSLTQGQSPTDTQYF.

The chain recombines TRBV13 with TRBJ2-1; the D gene is possibly TRBD1 (5 bases). The germline V gene has CDR1 PRHDT and CDR2 FYEKMQ (reference sequence). The CDR3 consists of 16 residues. V dropped 4 bases and J dropped 6 bases, with 19 bases sitting between them. The CDR3 DNA reads TGTGCCAGCAGCTCCCCCGTGTTGGGGCATTTCAATGAGCAGTTCTTC. Translation gives CASSSPVLGHFNEQFF.

This chain links TRBV28 with TRBJ2-5; no firm D call. The V end lost 5 bases, the J end lost 9 bases, and 10 bases lay between the germline ends. There are 11 residues in the CDR3. Germline-derived CDR1 and CDR2 are MDHEN and SYDVKM. CDR3 sequence (DNA): TGTGCCAGCAGTGTAAGAGAACCCCAGTACTTC. Translating it yields CASSVREPQYF.

The rearrangement uses TRBV7-9 and TRBJ1-3; no clear D gene. CDR1 SEHNR and CDR2 FQNEAQ come from the germline V gene (reference sequence). This CDR3 spans 13 amino acids. Trimming left V 5 bases short and J 3 bases short, with 8 bases between. CDR3 sequence: CASSPPGGNTIYF. The CDR3 region has the DNA TGTGCCAGCAGCCCCCCGGGTGGAAACACCATATATTTT. The entire variable domain, with the rest obtained from reference TRBV7-9 and TRBJ1-3, is as follows: DTGVSQNPRHKITKRGQNVTFRCDPISEHNRLYWYRQTLGQGPEFLTYFQNEAQLEKSRLLSDRFSAERPKGSFSTLEIQRTEQGDSAMYLCASSPPGGNTIYFGEGSWLTVV.

V gene TRBV19 combines with J gene TRBJ1-5, with D possibly TRBD1 on 5 matching bases. The CDR3 is 14 residues long. From germline, CDR1 is LNHDA and CDR2 SQIVND (reference sequence). V was shortened by 7 bases and J by 8 bases, with 18 bases between the two germline ends. The CDR3 coding sequence is TGTGCCAGTAAAACCTTCGGGGGATCGGAGCCCCAGCATTTT. Translation: CASKTFGGSEPQHF.

V gene TRBV15 combines with J gene TRBJ2-1; no reliable D call. Germline-derived CDR1 and CDR2 are LNHNV and YYDKDF (reference sequence). The CDR3 is 14 residues long. V lost 0 bases and J 8 bases, leaving 11 bases between the germline ends. CDR3 DNA: TGTGCCACCAGCAGAGATTCCTCCGATGATGAGCAGTTCTTC. It encodes CATSRDSSDDEQFF.

V gene TRBV19 combines with J gene TRBJ1-2, with 10 bases aligning to TRBD1. The V and J ends lost 0 bases and 6 bases, in that order; junction bases with no gene match: 4. The CDR3 runs 15 residues. Germline V lookup: CDR1 LNHDA, CDR2 SQIVND (reference sequence). This CDR3 reads CASSIDLGTGDGYTF. The DNA of the CDR3 is TGTGCCAGTAGTATAGATCTTGGGACAGGGGATGGCTACACCTTC.

Written as DNA, the CDR3 is TGTGCCAGCAGCTTAGGTCTAGGACAGGGAGTCGGGAACACTGAAGCTTTCTTT. Protein sequence: CASSLGLGQGVGNTEAFF. This chain links TRBV11-2 with TRBJ1-1, with 8 bases identical to TRBD1. Germline V CDR1 and CDR2: SGHAT, FQNNGV. With 1 base clipped from V and 1 base from J, the junction kept 11 bases outside the gene matches. The CDR3 covers 18 residues.

The V gene is TRBV12-5, the J gene TRBJ2-5; D unclear. CDR3 length: 14 residues. V lost 1 base and J lost 5, with 11 bases in between. Germline V gene data show CDR1 as LGHNT and CDR2 as FRNRAP. The CDR3 here is CASGLGQSFETQYF. CDR3 nucleotides: TGTGCTAGTGGTTTGGGACAAAGTTTCGAGACCCAGTACTTC. The variable domain in full, with the rest retrieved from reference TRBV12-5 and TRBJ2-5, is DARVTQTPRHKVTEMGQEVTMRCQPILGHNTVFWYRQTMMQGLELLAYFRNRAPLDDSGMPKDRFSAEMPDATLATLKIQPSEPRDSAVYFCASGLGQSFETQYFGPGTRLLVL.

The chain combines TRBV10-2 with TRBJ2-1, with 8 bases lining up with TRBD2. The length of the CDR3 is 16 residues. The junction had 6 bases not matched to a gene; V was cut back by 4 bases and J by 1 base. The germline V gene encodes CDR1 WSHSY and CDR2 SAAADI. The CDR3 nucleotides are TGCGCCAGCAGTGCGGTCCTAGCGGGTTCCTACAATGAGCAGTTCTTC. Residues: CASSAVLAGSYNEQFF.

The CDR3 DNA follows: TGTGCCAGCAGCCCCAGGGGAACAGATACGCAGTATTTT. This gives the protein CASSPRGTDTQYF. This chain links TRBV7-9 with TRBJ2-3, with D possibly being TRBD1 (6 bases). There are 13 residues in the CDR3. Per germline, CDR1 SEHNR and CDR2 FQNEAQ (reference sequence). V gave up 5 bases and J gave up 3 bases, with 9 bases separating them.

V and J are TRBV2 and TRBJ2-7, with D maybe TRBD1 (6 bases). CDR3 length equals 12 residues. The germline gives CDR1 SNHLY, CDR2 FYNNEI. Trimming stripped 5 bases from V and 6 bases from J, with 11 bases between. CDR3 in amino acids: CASSPEGVEQYF. The DNA for the CDR3 is TGTGCCAGCAGTCCCGAGGGGGTCGAGCAGTACTTC.